Below, 15 T cell receptor beta chains from the same sample are listed, as sequenced in a study of beta chain features in type 1 diabetes. Investigators reverse transcribed all isolated RNA, so they sequenced expressed TCRB transcripts. Sequenced by immunoSEQ multiplex PCR; TCRdb stores in-frame clones only, minus some. The repertoire holds about 340,000 clones, with about a tenth as singletons. No antigens are known for them. Study-wide results and caveats: Within each of all four CD4+ subsets, Type 1 diabetes patients had TCRB CDR3s that were moderately but significantly shorter.

Sequenced input: central memory CD4+ T cells from blood. The receptors shown here come from a young man with type 1 diabetes.

The gene calls are TRBV30 and TRBJ2-2; D gene ambiguous. Germline CDR1 GTSNPN, CDR2 SVGIG (reference sequence). Between the trimmed V and J ends, which lost 2 bases and 7 bases, there was a span of 11 bases. The length of the CDR3 is 13 residues. In DNA, the CDR3 is TGTGCCTGGAGTCTTGACTCCTACGGGGAGCTGTTTTTT. This codes for CAWSLDSYGELFF.

The chain uses TRBV6-6 and TRBJ1-2; no definite D call. The V gene lost 6 bases and the J gene lost 4 bases, with 15 bases spanning the gap. The CDR3 is 14 amino acids. The V gene's germline CDR1 is MNHNY and CDR2 SVGAGI (reference sequence). The CDR3 sequence is CASREREDVYGYTF. DNA of the CDR3: TGTGCCAGCAGAGAGAGGGAGGACGTCTATGGCTACACCTTC.

This clone was found a few times. This rearrangement joins TRBV9 to TRBJ2-1; 15 nucleotides match TRBD2. The CDR3 loop spans 16 amino acids. Per the germline V gene, CDR1 is SGDLS and CDR2 is YYNGEE. With V trimmed by 4 bases and J by 9 bases, 8 bases remained unmatched. The CDR3 bases are TGTGCCAGCAGCAGGGCCGGGACTAGCGGGGGGACTGAGCAGTTCTTC. This sequence encodes CASSRAGTSGGTEQFF.

This clone was found a few times. The chain joins TRBV11-2 to TRBJ2-1, with 11 nucleotides matching TRBD2. The V and J ends lost 5 bases and 2 bases, in that order; junction bases with no gene match: 5. The CDR3 loop spans 16 amino acids. Germline V gene lookup returns CDR1 SGHAT and CDR2 FQNNGV. The CDR3 DNA reads TGTGCCAGCAGCCCCCTACTAGCGGGGGCCTACAATGAGCAGTTCTTC. Translation gives CASSPLLAGAYNEQFF.

This chain joins TRBV14 and TRBJ2-7; 9 bases match TRBD1. J was trimmed by 8 bases and V by 4 bases; bases with no gene match: 15. Germline V gene lookup returns CDR1 SGHDN and CDR2 FVKESK. The CDR3 is made up of 16 amino acids. The CDR3 coding sequence is TGTGCCAGCAGCCTTGGCTATAAAACAGGGGGCTTGAAGCAGTACTTC. Its translation: CASSLGYKTGGLKQYF.

This clone was recorded a few times. This sequence joins TRBV7-9 and TRBJ1-1; D not resolved. The CDR3 is 14 residues long. V gave up 2 bases and J gave up 0 bases, with 7 bases separating them. CDR1 is SEHNR and CDR2 is FQNEAQ in the germline V gene (reference sequence). Here the CDR3 DNA reads TGTGCCAGCAGCTTATCCTCGCTGAACACTGAAGCTTTCTTT. This codes for CASSLSSLNTEAFF.

CDR3 nucleotide sequence: TGCAGTGTACCGGGGCCCTCGGGGCAGTACTTC. Translation: CSVPGPSGQYF. V usage is TRBV20-1 and J usage is TRBJ2-7, with D perhaps being TRBD1 or TRBD2 (5 bases each). V was shortened by 7 bases and J by 9 bases, with 16 bases between the two germline ends. This CDR3 spans 11 amino acids. Germline lookup yields CDR1 DFQATT and CDR2 SNEGSKA (reference sequence).

This clone was counted only a few times. The J gene is TRBJ2-7, the V gene TRBV6-5; 10 positions agree with TRBD1. Trimming took 5 bases from V and 2 from J; bases not matched to a gene: 6. The germline CDR1 and CDR2 sequences are MNHEY and SVGAGI. CDR3 length: 15 amino acids. In DNA, the CDR3 is TGTGCCAGCAGTCTGTCGGGGACAGGGGCCTACGAGCAGTACTTC. As protein: CASSLSGTGAYEQYF.

The CDR3 sequence: CASSDRRLEQPQHF. CDR3 DNA sequence: TGTGCCAGCAGTGATCGCCGGTTAGAGCAGCCCCAGCATTTT. The chain couples TRBV2 to TRBJ1-5, with D unclear. The germline V gene encodes CDR1 SNHLY and CDR2 FYNNEI. The CDR3 length is 14 residues. Trimming took 3 bases from V and 7 from J, leaving 13 bases between them.

This clone has just a few counts. This same CDR3 is encoded by further DNA sequences in the sample. The chain joins TRBV7-2 to TRBJ2-7; TRBD2 is a possible D gene (6 bases). The ends were cut back, 1 base at V and 2 bases at J, with 9 bases in the middle. Germline CDR1 SGHTA, CDR2 FQGNSA. The length of the CDR3 is 14 residues. The CDR3 reads CASSLDGGPYEQYF. The CDR3, as DNA: TGTGCCAGCAGCTTAGACGGGGGACCCTACGAGCAGTACTTC.

The chain recombines TRBV5-1 with TRBJ2-1; TRBD2 matches at 9 bases. Trimming at V came to 4 bases and at J to 1 base, leaving 3 bases not matched to a gene. Germline V gene lookup returns CDR1 SGHRS and CDR2 YFSETQ. This CDR3 is 15 amino acids long. CDR3 in DNA: TGCGCCAGCAGCGGTAGCGGGGGTTCCTACAATGAGCAGTTCTTC. This sequence encodes CASSGSGGSYNEQFF. The variable domain in full, with the rest retrieved from reference TRBV5-1 and TRBJ2-1, is KAGVTQTPRYLIKTRGQQVTLSCSPISGHRSVSWYQQTPGQGLQFLFEYFSETQRNKGNFPGRFSGRQFSNSRSEMNVSTLELGDSALYLCASSGSGGSYNEQFFGPGTRLTVL.

This clone was seen more than once but under ten times. The chain carries TRBV7-2 and TRBJ2-3, with D possibly matching TRBD1 (6 bases). The CDR3 totals 15 residues. V was shortened by 0 bases and J by 3 bases, with 10 bases between the two germline ends. The germline gives CDR1 SGHTA, CDR2 FQGNSA. As DNA, the CDR3 is TGTGCCAGCAGCTTAGCGGGGGCAAGGACAGATACGCAGTATTTT. Translating gives CASSLAGARTDTQYF. The full variable domain, in which reference TRBV7-2 and TRBJ2-3 provide the parts outside the CDR3, is GAGVSQSPSNKVTEKGKDVELRCDPISGHTALYWYRQSLGQGLEFLIYFQGNSAPDKSGLPSDRFSAERTGGSVSTLTIQRTQQEDSAVYLCASSLAGARTDTQYFGPGTRLTVL.

This chain links TRBV5-1 with TRBJ2-7; 7 positions agree with TRBD1. J lost 7 bases, V lost 0 bases, and 7 bases had no gene match. Germline V gene lookup returns CDR1 SGHRS and CDR2 YFSETQ. The CDR3 contains 14 residues. The CDR3 loop is CASSLADRAREQYF. The CDR3 region has the DNA TGCGCCAGCAGCTTGGCTGACAGGGCCCGGGAGCAGTACTTC.

The V and J genes are TRBV4-3 and TRBJ2-3; tentatively, D is TRBD2 (6 bases). The CDR3 totals 18 residues. CDR1 is LGHNA, CDR2 YSLEER, per germline. Deletions cut 2 bases from V and 1 base from J, with 19 bases between. CDR3 protein: CASSQTYSGGFGTDTQYF. The CDR3, as DNA: TGCGCCAGCAGCCAAACTTATAGCGGCGGCTTTGGCACAGATACGCAGTATTTT.

Only a few counts were recorded for this clone. V usage is TRBV9 and J usage is TRBJ2-7; D gene uncertain. The ends were cut back, 0 bases at V and 2 bases at J, with 15 bases in the middle. This CDR3 is built from 16 residues. CDR1 is SGDLS, CDR2 YYNGEE, per germline. The CDR3 sequence is CASSVASDGTTYEQYF. CDR3 coding DNA: TGTGCCAGCAGCGTAGCTAGTGATGGCACAACCTACGAGCAGTACTTC.